Sequencing of this T cell receptor (beta chain) was carried out in a study of Graves' ophthalmopathy and Graves' hyperthyroidism (dated by TCRdb to between 2017 and 2018). About the investigation overall: Hyperthyroidism was considered stable if no progression to ophthalmopathy occurred within 18 months of follow-up. The study used signatures of the TCR beta repertoire to tell Graves' ophthalmopathy apart from Graves' hyperthyroidism and to predict which patients would progress to ophthalmopathy. In total, 120 to 150 blood samples were TCR-sequenced: some 43 ophthalmopathy, some 72 hyperthyroidism and roughly 17 hyperthyroidism-to-ophthalmopathy patients. To explore V-J signatures distinguishing ophthalmopathy from hyperthyroidism, a discovery set of under 110 patients (about 44 ophthalmopathy, about 57 stable hyperthyroidism) was enrolled. For independent validation, a separate cohort was made up of around 18 hyperthyroidism patients plus 17 patients who later progressed from hyperthyroidism to ophthalmopathy. In more than five hyperthyroidism patients, T-cell repertoires of thyroid tissue and blood were compared. After sampling, hyperthyroidism patients received methimazole starting at 30 mg daily, and ophthalmopathy patients received high-dose intravenous methylprednisolone.

CDR1 and CDR2, per the germline V gene, are MDHEN and SYDVKM. V is cut by 6 bases and J by 2 bases, and the space between the germline ends is 17 bases. The CDR3 has 15 amino acids, counting the end cysteine and phenylalanine. This entry keeps only the CDR3 DNA: 45 bases, framed from base 1. The table lists this clonotype with a few counts. It lacks a known antigen. No clone much larger than this one lies a single base away; base qualities are absent. General study outcomes and caveats: In validation, the model predicted ophthalmopathy progression with about 71% sensitivity and about 73% specificity; around twelve predicted patients were CT-confirmed with GO in a median of approximately six months. Most expanded thyroid clonotypes with frequency above 0.001 were also detected in blood, suggesting blood repertoires may reflect the thyroid immune response. No statistical method was used to set the sample size in advance, and the investigators knew which group each participant was assigned to. In cross-validation, the 13-signature model distinguished ophthalmopathy from stable hyperthyroidism with less than 90% sensitivity and around 81% specificity, while in the test set the corresponding values were approximately 80% and 75%.

TCR beta CDR3 regions were amplified from RNA transcripts for repertoire sequencing. The first round of RT-PCR was done with HTBI primers and the Qiagen OneStep RT-PCR kit, and was followed by a second round of multiplex PCR, then size selection and purification. Libraries were sequenced paired-end with 100 bp reads on an Illumina HiSeq2000. In the paper's pipeline: SOAPnuke was used to process the reads, removing any read that contained adapters or uncalled bases, had a mean Phred below 15, or lacked an exact match to the constant primer or identifier. COPE v1.2.5 was used to merge high-quality paired reads. Each unique nucleotide sequence was defined as a clonotype, and clonotypes were aligned to IMGT TRB V, D and J references with MiTCR v1.1. Only V-J combinations with frequency above 0.0001 were analysed, covering 99% to 99.2% of repertoires. For each V-J combination, a TCR clonal expansion and chaos score was defined as the ratio of F50 clonal expansion to chaos observed in the TCRdist matrix. Welch's t-statistics and random forest were used to reduce the features to about twelve V-J combinations, which were then used as input to a naive Bayes classifier. Thyroid-blood repertoire similarity was quantified with the Morisita-Horn index. TCRdb reworked the public reads: Q25 trimming with fastp, MiXCR clone assembly, productive beta chains retained. Rows merge per CDR3 protein into single entries with the most common DNA and genes. Here the V and J calls rest on TCRdb's processing, not on the authors' analysis. The sample includes over a million distinct CDR3 sequences, with 35% to 40% observed a single time. The top ten hold over 8.5% of the sample.

Hyperthyroidism patients were newly diagnosed, with disease duration under 2 months, and aged 18 to 65 years. Patients with other autoimmune diseases, uncontrolled infections, pregnancy or lactation were excluded. Clinical symptoms, serum thyroxine, TRAb, thyroid ultrasound and orbital computed tomography were used for diagnosis. Total RNA was extracted using Trizol reagent, and RNA quality was checked on an Agilent 2100 Bioanalyzer. The origin of this receptor is an adult man with Graves' hyperthyroidism. The specimen was peripheral blood or thyroid tissue (not recorded which). Recombination linked TRBV28 to TRBJ2-7, and TRBD1 may be the D gene, going by 5 matching bases. In nucleotide form, the sequence is TGTGCCAGCAGCTCCCCCCCAGGGCCAACCTACGAGCAGTACTTC. Translated, it gives CASSSPPGPTYEQYF.